The next 31 T cell receptor beta chains were all read from a single sample in a study of blood T cell repertoires in COVID-19. Sequenced by immunoSEQ multiplex PCR; TCRdb stores in-frame clones only, minus some. The sample holds 200,000 to 250,000 clones, roughly four fifths seen once. Source material: peripheral blood. These receptors all come from a woman of 80 years or more with acute or convalescent COVID-19.

About this clone itself: Other DNA sequences in the same sample also yield this CDR3. This sequence joins TRBV6-1 and TRBJ1-2, with a weak D call TRBD1 (6 bases). Germline CDR1 is MNHNS and CDR2 is SASEGT. The length of the CDR3 is 14 residues. Trimming removed 2 bases at V and 3 bases at J, with 10 bases between. In DNA form, the CDR3 reads TGTGCCAGCAGTGAAAGGGGGAGGGACTATGGCTACACCTTC. It translates to CASSERGRDYGYTF.

The V gene is TRBV28, the J gene TRBJ2-2; 8 bases agree with TRBD2. The CDR3 contains 16 residues. The germline V gene encodes CDR1 MDHEN and CDR2 SYDVKM. The trim removed 7 bases at V and 1 base at J, leaving 8 bases unmatched. The DNA of the CDR3 is TGTGCCAGCAATCCCGGGGGGGAAGGGAACACCGGGGAGCTGTTTTTT. This gives the protein CASNPGGEGNTGELFF.

J is TRBJ2-1 and V is TRBV4-1; D remains ambiguous. This CDR3 has 16 residues. V was cut by 3 bases and J by 4 bases, with 16 bases left in between. Looked up from germline, CDR1 is MGHRA and CDR2 is YSYEKL. The chain's CDR3 is CASSHVGDSPYNEQFF. CDR3 DNA: TGCGCCAGCAGCCATGTTGGAGATTCGCCTTACAATGAGCAGTTCTTC.

V gene TRBV7-9 combines with J gene TRBJ2-3, with D perhaps TRBD2 (6 bases). The CDR3 sequence is 14 residues long. The germline CDR1 and CDR2 sequences are SEHNR and FQNEAQ (reference sequence). V was shortened by 5 bases and J by 2 bases, with 11 bases between the two germline ends. CDR3 region: CASSRERITDTQYF. CDR3 bases: TGTGCCAGCAGCCGGGAGCGGATCACAGATACGCAGTATTTT. Full variable domain (missing parts from reference TRBV7-9 and TRBJ2-3): DTGVSQNPRHKITKRGQNVTFRCDPISEHNRLYWYRQTLGQGPEFLTYFQNEAQLEKSRLLSDRFSAERPKGSFSTLEIQRTEQGDSAMYLCASSRERITDTQYFGPGTRLTVL.

The chain employs TRBV29-1 and TRBJ2-5; TRBD1 matches 8 bases. Germline CDR1 and CDR2: SQVTM and ANQGSEA. Trimming at V came to 5 bases and at J to 4 bases, leaving 3 bases not matched to a gene. CDR3 length: 12 residues. For the CDR3, the DNA is TGCAGCGTTACAGGGGGAAGAGAGACCCAGTACTTC. Protein: CSVTGGRETQYF.

The rearrangement links TRBV27 to TRBJ1-3; a possible D gene is TRBD1 (6 bases). Trimming left V 6 bases short and J 0 bases short, with 15 bases between. Germline CDR1 and CDR2: MNHEY and SMNVEV (reference sequence). This CDR3 has 16 residues. The CDR3 loop reads CASRPNRASSGNTIYF. Written as DNA, the CDR3 is TGTGCCAGCAGACCTAACAGGGCGAGCTCTGGAAACACCATATATTTT.

This rearrangement joins TRBV28 to TRBJ1-6; D is undetermined. Trimming shortened V by 6 bases and J by 7 bases, and 16 bases separated the two germline ends. Germline lookup yields CDR1 MDHEN and CDR2 SYDVKM. This CDR3 is built from 15 residues. Here the CDR3 DNA reads TGTGCCAGCAGCCTCCGGGAGATTTGGAATTCACCCCTCCACTTT. Its translation is CASSLREIWNSPLHF.

J is TRBJ1-2 and V is TRBV19; 9 bases align to TRBD1. Per germline, CDR1 LNHDA and CDR2 SQIVND (reference sequence). J gave up 8 bases and V 3 bases, and 10 bases lay outside the gene matches. This CDR3 region has 15 residues. The CDR3 loop reads CASSIGGTGTKGYTF. CDR3 DNA: TGTGCCAGTAGTATTGGCGGGACAGGGACTAAGGGCTACACCTTC.

The rearrangement joins TRBV7-6 to TRBJ2-7; 7 positions agree with TRBD1. The CDR3 runs 16 residues. Germline CDR1 and CDR2: SGHVS and FNYEAQ. V was clipped by 2 bases and J by 5 bases; unmatched bases: 12. CDR3 protein: CASSLQGGREGNEQYF. Here the CDR3 DNA reads TGTGCCAGCAGCTTACAAGGGGGCAGGGAAGGGAACGAGCAGTACTTC.

The rearrangement joins TRBV4-3 to TRBJ2-1; 11 bases map to TRBD2. This CDR3 is built from 16 residues. CDR1 LGHNA and CDR2 YSLEER come from the germline V gene. V trimming: 0 bases; J trimming: 3 bases; junction bases outside the gene matches: 1. CDR3: CASSQEGLADYNEQFF. For the CDR3, the DNA is TGCGCCAGCAGCCAAGAGGGACTAGCGGACTACAATGAGCAGTTCTTC.

The rearrangement uses TRBV4-1 and TRBJ2-7; D is unclear. The germline V and J ends were trimmed by 1 base and 4 bases, with 11 bases remaining between them. Germline V gives CDR1 MGHRA, CDR2 YSYEKL. The CDR3 has 14 residues. Here the CDR3 DNA reads TGCGCCAGCAGCCAAGCCTTCAGGAAATACGAGCAGTACTTC. Protein product: CASSQAFRKYEQYF.

The chain links TRBV2 to TRBJ2-1, with no clear D. The germline V gene has CDR1 SNHLY and CDR2 FYNNEI. V was pared by 5 bases and J by 5 bases, with 10 bases between. The CDR3 length is 13 residues. The chain's CDR3 is CASSQLANNEQFF. The CDR3 coding sequence is TGTGCCAGCAGTCAGTTGGCCAACAATGAGCAGTTCTTC.

V is TRBV29-1 and J is TRBJ1-2; D not resolved. The germline V and J ends were trimmed by 3 bases and 4 bases, with 9 bases remaining between them. Germline lookup yields CDR1 SQVTM and CDR2 ANQGSEA. This CDR3 contains 12 residues. The chain's CDR3 is CSVDPGVYGYTF. The CDR3, as DNA: TGCAGCGTTGATCCCGGGGTCTATGGCTACACCTTC.

The V gene is TRBV5-1, the J gene TRBJ2-1, with 8 bases lining up with TRBD1. This CDR3 is built from 15 residues. Germline loops: CDR1 SGHRS, CDR2 YFSETQ. V dropped 0 bases and J dropped 4; count of bases not matched to a gene: 3. CDR3 residues: CASSLETGVYNEQFF. CDR3 DNA sequence: TGCGCCAGCAGCTTGGAGACAGGGGTTTACAATGAGCAGTTCTTC.

The chain is built from TRBV6-5 and TRBJ1-2, with 7 nucleotides matching TRBD1. V lost 5 bases to trimming and J lost 8 bases; unmatched junction nucleotides: 5. The CDR3 covers 12 residues. Germline values: CDR1 MNHEY, CDR2 SVGAGI. DNA of the CDR3: TGTGCCAGCAGTCACAGGGGCGGCGGCTACACCTTC. Protein: CASSHRGGGYTF.

DNA for the CDR3: TGCAGCGTTGAAAAAAGGAGCGAGGAGACCCAGTACTTC. Translation gives CSVEKRSEETQYF. The chain has TRBV29-1 and TRBJ2-5; D call uncertain. The length of the CDR3 is 13 residues. Trimming took 2 bases from V and 5 from J, leaving 12 bases between them. The germline V gene has CDR1 SQVTM and CDR2 ANQGSEA.

The genes are TRBV4-2 and TRBJ2-2, with a tentative D call TRBD1 (5 bases). V lost 0 bases to trimming and J lost 2 bases, with 10 bases between them. The germline V gene has CDR1 LGHNA and CDR2 YNFKEQ. CDR3 length: 16 amino acids. DNA of the CDR3: TGTGCCAGCAGCCAAGATAGCAGGGTTAACACCGGGGAGCTGTTTTTT. Translating it yields CASSQDSRVNTGELFF.

J is TRBJ2-3 and V is TRBV7-2; 9 bases agree with TRBD1. In germline, CDR1 is SGHTA, CDR2 FQGNSA. This CDR3 has 14 residues. V shed 5 bases and J 4 bases; nucleotides not matched to a gene: 4. CDR3 bases: TGTGCCAGCAGCCCAAGGACAGGGGCAGATACGCAGTATTTT. Translation: CASSPRTGADTQYF.

This chain uses TRBV5-5 with TRBJ2-2; TRBD1 matches at 8 bases. CDR1 is SGHKS, CDR2 YYEKEE, per germline (reference sequence). This CDR3 region has 18 residues. The V gene end was trimmed by 2 bases and the J gene end by 4 bases; junction bases not matched to a gene: 13. The CDR3 DNA follows: TGTGCCAGCAGCTTACCCGACAGGGGAATTTCAAGCACCGGGGAGCTGTTTTTT. Translation: CASSLPDRGISSTGELFF.

J is TRBJ1-2 and V is TRBV5-1; D might be TRBD1 (5 bases). Germline CDR1 is SGHRS and CDR2 is YFSETQ. V was clipped by 2 bases and J by 8 bases, with 19 bases between them. The CDR3 totals 15 residues. The DNA for the CDR3 is TGCGCCAGCAGCTTACAGGACGGCACTCTCGGGGGCTACACCTTC. This sequence encodes CASSLQDGTLGGYTF.

The chain carries TRBV28 and TRBJ1-2, with D uncertain. V shed 3 bases and J shed 4 bases, with 12 bases lying between them. The CDR3 spans 14 residues. Germline V CDR1 and CDR2: MDHEN, SYDVKM. The CDR3 DNA sequence: TGTGCCAGCAGTTTCCTAGCTTCTCTCTATGGCTACACCTTC. Its translation is CASSFLASLYGYTF.

The rearrangement links TRBV9 to TRBJ2-5, with 9 bases matching TRBD1. Germline V gene lookup returns CDR1 SGDLS and CDR2 YYNGEE. Trimming removed 2 bases from V and 7 bases from J; junction bases left unmatched: 6. The length of the CDR3 is 14 residues. CDR3 loop: CASSVGTGRVTQYF. The CDR3 bases are TGTGCCAGCAGCGTGGGGACAGGGCGCGTGACCCAGTACTTC.

The chain joins TRBV13 to TRBJ2-7; D is undetermined. There are 15 residues in the CDR3. Trimming stripped 2 bases from V and 0 bases from J, with 11 bases between. Germline CDR1 is PRHDT and CDR2 is FYEKMQ (reference sequence). The CDR3 region is CASSLRSSNSYEQYF. In DNA form, the CDR3 reads TGTGCCAGCAGCTTACGCTCGAGCAACTCCTACGAGCAGTACTTC.

V is TRBV4-2 and J is TRBJ1-2; D unclear. Trimming shortened V by 3 bases and J by 7 bases, and 18 bases separated the two germline ends. Germline V gene data show CDR1 as LGHNA and CDR2 as YNFKEQ. The CDR3 contains 15 residues. CDR3: CASSQDPSGESGYTF. The CDR3 DNA sequence: TGTGCCAGCAGCCAGGATCCCTCCGGGGAGAGTGGCTACACCTTC.

The chain couples TRBV7-3 to TRBJ2-3; D gene ambiguous. The CDR3 spans 14 residues. Looked up from germline, CDR1 is SGHTA and CDR2 is FQGTGA. The V end lost 1 base, the J end lost 2 bases, and 7 bases lay between the germline ends. Here the CDR3 reads CASSLRATTDTQYF. The CDR3, as DNA: TGTGCCAGCAGCTTAAGGGCCACCACAGATACGCAGTATTTT.

J is TRBJ1-4 and V is TRBV4-1, with TRBD1 identical over 7 bases. This CDR3 is 14 amino acids long. V shed 4 bases, J shed 5 bases, and the junction held 4 bases outside the gene matches. CDR1 and CDR2 from the germline V gene are MGHRA and YSYEKL. The CDR3 is CASSRTGANEKLFF. The CDR3 nucleotides read TGCGCCAGCAGCCGGACAGGCGCGAATGAAAAACTGTTTTTT.

This sequence joins TRBV9 and TRBJ2-7; D is undetermined. CDR1 and CDR2 from the germline V gene are SGDLS and YYNGEE. Trimming removed 3 bases from V and 3 bases from J, with 13 bases in between. The CDR3 is made up of 14 amino acids. The CDR3 region is CASSGRENRYEQYF. DNA for the CDR3: TGTGCCAGCAGCGGCCGAGAAAACCGCTACGAGCAGTACTTC.

The V and J genes are TRBV27 and TRBJ2-5; D is perhaps TRBD2 (6 bases). Germline loops: CDR1 MNHEY, CDR2 SMNVEV (reference sequence). Deletions cut 3 bases from V and 2 bases from J, with 13 bases between. The CDR3 loop spans 15 amino acids. The CDR3 nucleotides are TGTGCCAGCAGTTTTTATGGGACTTCTCAAGAGACCCAGTACTTC. Its protein product is CASSFYGTSQETQYF.

This chain connects TRBV5-1 to TRBJ2-6; 7 positions match TRBD2. With 7 bases clipped from V and 0 bases from J, the junction kept 7 bases outside the gene matches. Germline V lookup: CDR1 SGHRS, CDR2 YFSETQ. The CDR3 runs 16 residues. The CDR3 DNA reads TGCGCCAGCGGGGAGGGAGGGATCTCTGGGGCCAACGTCCTGACTTTC. Protein product: CASGEGGISGANVLTF.

This chain uses TRBV28 with TRBJ1-4; 7 bases are shared with TRBD1. After removal of 9 bases from V and 3 bases from J, the junction contained 4 bases not matched to a gene. CDR1 MDHEN and CDR2 SYDVKM come from the germline V gene. There are 13 residues in the CDR3. DNA for the CDR3: TGTGCCAGTCGGGACAGTGCTAATGAAAAACTGTTTTTT. Its protein product is CASRDSANEKLFF.

This clone was found a few times. The genes are TRBV20-1 and TRBJ2-5; maybe TRBD1 (5 bases). The ends were cut back, 8 bases at V and 5 bases at J, with 12 bases in the middle. This CDR3 is 11 amino acids long. Per germline, CDR1 DFQATT and CDR2 SNEGSKA (reference sequence). The CDR3 here is CSPGPRETQYF. The CDR3 nucleotides read TGCAGTCCAGGGCCAAGGGAGACCCAGTACTTC.